The 10 T cell receptor beta chains in this list originate from one sample, sequenced in a study of T cell repertoires in cytomegalovirus infection. TCRdb ran MiXCR on the reads and lists one entry per CDR3 protein. This sample carries about half a million distinct CDR3 sequences, more than 30% of them seen once, and the ten largest clones take roughly 15%. Antigens of these TCRs are unknown. The source material was cultured PBMCs, sampled from culture after CMV antigen stimulation. The receptors stem from a human donor in good health (CMV status not recorded). Some clones in this sample may be carry-over from other donors' samples.

This clonotype was found a few times. This chain uses TRBV27 with TRBJ1-2; tentatively, D is TRBD1 (6 bases). Germline CDR1 is MNHEY and CDR2 is SMNVEV (reference sequence). V was shortened by 3 bases and J by 8 bases, with 25 bases between the two germline ends. This CDR3 spans 17 amino acids. The CDR3: CASSFTHSRGSGGGYTF. For the CDR3, the DNA is TGTGCCAGCAGTTTCACTCACTCCCGGGGGTCTGGGGGCGGCTACACCTTC.

In its sample, this clonotype was seen many times. The chain carries TRBV7-8 and TRBJ2-7; 10 positions agree with TRBD2. The CDR3 is made up of 15 amino acids. The trim removed 1 base at V and 2 bases at J, leaving 2 bases unmatched. Germline CDR1 reads SGHVS; CDR2 reads FQNEAQ. Here the CDR3 DNA reads TGTGCCAGCAGCTTAGGAGGACTAGCGGCCTACGAGCAGTACTTC. Translating gives CASSLGGLAAYEQYF.

V gene TRBV19 combines with J gene TRBJ2-5; the match to TRBD2 covers 7 bases. The V and J ends lost 6 bases and 1 base, in that order; junction bases with no gene match: 5. The CDR3 extends over 14 amino acids. Germline V gives CDR1 LNHDA, CDR2 SQIVND (reference sequence). The CDR3 sequence: CASSQTSSQETQYF. CDR3 bases: TGTGCCAGTAGCCAGACTAGCAGCCAAGAGACCCAGTACTTC.

The J gene is TRBJ2-2, the V gene TRBV12-3 or TRBV12-4, with unresolved D. Trimming stripped 3 bases from V and 5 bases from J, with 10 bases between. This CDR3 is 14 amino acids long. The CDR3 sequence: CASSFQELTGELFF. In DNA form, the CDR3 reads TGTGCCAGCAGTTTCCAAGAGCTTACCGGGGAGCTGTTTTTT.

The table lists this clonotype with a few counts. Here the CDR3 DNA reads TGTGCCAGTAGTAGGGACGGACGGACTGTTTACACCTTC. Protein sequence: CASSRDGRTVYTF. This chain uses TRBV19 with TRBJ1-2; tentatively, D is TRBD1 (5 bases). Germline loops: CDR1 LNHDA, CDR2 SQIVND (reference sequence). The CDR3 runs 13 residues. The V and J ends lost 4 bases and 11 bases respectively, with 17 bases between them.

This sequence joins TRBV7-2 and TRBJ2-2, with 9 bases fitting TRBD1. The V and J ends lost 6 bases and 2 bases, in that order; junction bases with no gene match: 7. The germline CDR1 and CDR2 sequences are SGHTA and FQGNSA. The CDR3 runs 16 residues. The CDR3 reads CASRSGTGYNTGELFF. DNA of the CDR3: TGTGCCAGCAGATCGGGGACAGGGTACAACACCGGGGAGCTGTTTTTT.

This clonotype turned up a few times. V usage is TRBV6-6 and J usage is TRBJ2-3; TRBD2 aligns across 11 bases. Germline CDR1 reads MNHNY; CDR2 reads SVGAGI (reference sequence). V lost 0 bases and J lost 0; bases outside the gene matches: 8. The CDR3 spans 19 residues. The CDR3 DNA reads TGTGCCAGCAGTTACTCCCTAGCGGGAGGAACGCACAGCACAGATACGCAGTATTTT. It encodes CASSYSLAGGTHSTDTQYF.

The chain has TRBV2 and TRBJ2-3; 12 bases are shared with TRBD2. J was trimmed by 6 bases and V by 5 bases; bases with no gene match: 6. The germline V gene has CDR1 SNHLY and CDR2 FYNNEI. CDR3 size: 15 residues. The CDR3 sequence is CASSLTSGRPDTQYF. The CDR3 nucleotides are TGTGCCAGCAGTCTGACTAGCGGGAGACCTGATACGCAGTATTTT.

CDR3 coding DNA: TGTGCCAGCAGCTACGAGAGTACGCAGTATTTT. This translates into CASSYESTQYF. The chain uses TRBV11-2 and TRBJ2-3, with no clear D. This CDR3 is 11 amino acids long. CDR1 SGHAT and CDR2 FQNNGV come from the germline V gene. Trimming shortened V by 4 bases and J by 8 bases, and 7 bases separated the two germline ends.

The V and J genes are TRBV18 and TRBJ1-1; D is unclear. The CDR3 totals 13 residues. CDR1 is KGHSH, CDR2 LQKENI, per germline. V lost 6 bases to trimming and J lost 5 bases, with 13 bases between them. CDR3 bases: TGTGCCAGCTCTCAAGCCGTGGGGACTGAAGCTTTCTTT. Protein product: CASSQAVGTEAFF.